This T cell receptor (beta chain) was obtained from a study of cytomegalovirus exposure and HLA in healthy donors. Notes on the study in general: HLA restriction was apparent for most CMV-associated TCR beta chains in a later analysis. More clonal expansion characterized HLA-associated TCR beta chains than equally common others in a later analysis. 164 TCR beta chains were listed as cytomegalovirus-associated. Later analysis placed DRB1 highest and HLA-C lowest in TCR association rates, which differed by HLA locus.

PCR amplification relied on 60 Vbeta primers (plus 13 Jbeta primers). Assay used: immunoSEQ multiplex PCR; TCRdb lists only in-frame clones, some missing. The sample has hundreds of thousands of clones; roughly 87% are singletons. The V end was cut by 5 bases, the J end by 2 bases, with 14 bases between. The CDR3 is made up of 15 amino acids. CDR1 PRHDT and CDR2 FYEKMQ come from the germline V gene (reference sequence). A note on this clone: Its cognate antigen is unknown.

Sequenced sample: PBMCs. The TCR was taken from a man in his forties in good health and CMV-seropositive. V gene TRBV13 combines with J gene TRBJ2-3; TRBD1 is a possible D gene (6 bases). CDR3 protein: CASSEGLGATDTQYF. The CDR3 DNA follows: TGTGCCAGCAGCGAGGGGTTGGGGGCCACAGATACGCAGTATTTT.